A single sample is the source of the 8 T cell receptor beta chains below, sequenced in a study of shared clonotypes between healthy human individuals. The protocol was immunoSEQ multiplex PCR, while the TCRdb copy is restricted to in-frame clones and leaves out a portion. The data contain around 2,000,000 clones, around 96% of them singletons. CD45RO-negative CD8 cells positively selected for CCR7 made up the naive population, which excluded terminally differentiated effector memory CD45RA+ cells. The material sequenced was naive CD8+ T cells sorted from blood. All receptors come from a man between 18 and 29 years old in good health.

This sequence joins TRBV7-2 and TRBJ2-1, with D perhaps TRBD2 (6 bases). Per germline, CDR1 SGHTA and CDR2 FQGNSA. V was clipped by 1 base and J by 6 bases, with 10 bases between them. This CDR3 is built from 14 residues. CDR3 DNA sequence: TGTGCCAGCAGCTTAGTTACTAGCTCCAATGAGCAGTTCTTC. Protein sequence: CASSLVTSSNEQFF.

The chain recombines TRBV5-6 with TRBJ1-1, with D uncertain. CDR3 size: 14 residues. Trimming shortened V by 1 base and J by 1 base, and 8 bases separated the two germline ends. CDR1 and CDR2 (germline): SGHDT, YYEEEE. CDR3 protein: CASSLPRGNTEAFF. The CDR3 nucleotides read TGTGCCAGCAGCTTGCCCCGTGGGAACACTGAAGCTTTCTTT.

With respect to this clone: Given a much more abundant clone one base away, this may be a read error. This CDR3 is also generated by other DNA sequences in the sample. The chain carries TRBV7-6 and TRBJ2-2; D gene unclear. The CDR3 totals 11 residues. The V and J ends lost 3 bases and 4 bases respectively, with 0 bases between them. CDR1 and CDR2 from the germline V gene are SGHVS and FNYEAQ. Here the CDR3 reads CASSFTGELFF. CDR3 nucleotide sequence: TGTGCCAGCAGCTTCACCGGGGAGCTGTTTTTT.

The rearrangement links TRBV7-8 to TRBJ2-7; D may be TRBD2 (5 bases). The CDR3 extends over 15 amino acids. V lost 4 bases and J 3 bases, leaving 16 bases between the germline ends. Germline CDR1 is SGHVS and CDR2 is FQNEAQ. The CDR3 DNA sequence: TGTGCCAGCAGCTCAAATAGGCTACGGGGCTACGAGCAGTACTTC. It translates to CASSSNRLRGYEQYF.

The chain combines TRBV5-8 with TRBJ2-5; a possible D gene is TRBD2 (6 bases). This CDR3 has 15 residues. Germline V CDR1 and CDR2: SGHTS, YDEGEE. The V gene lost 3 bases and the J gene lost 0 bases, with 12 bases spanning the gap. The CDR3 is CASSSWDSYQETQYF. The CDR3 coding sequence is TGTGCCAGCAGCTCCTGGGACTCGTACCAAGAGACCCAGTACTTC. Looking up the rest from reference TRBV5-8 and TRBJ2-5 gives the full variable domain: EAGVTQSPTHLIKTRGQQATLRCSPISGHTSVYWYQQALGLGLQFLLWYDEGEERNRGNFPPRFSGRQFPNYSSELNVNALELEDSALYLCASSSWDSYQETQYFGPGTRLLVL.

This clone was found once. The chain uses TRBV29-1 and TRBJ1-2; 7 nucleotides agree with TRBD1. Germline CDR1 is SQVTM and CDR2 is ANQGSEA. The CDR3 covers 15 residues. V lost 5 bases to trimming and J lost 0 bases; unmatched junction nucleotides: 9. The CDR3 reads CSVFDTGEANYGYTF. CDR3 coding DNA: TGCAGCGTTTTTGATACAGGGGAAGCTAACTATGGCTACACCTTC. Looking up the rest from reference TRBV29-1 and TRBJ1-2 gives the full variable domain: SAVISQKPSRDICQRGTSLTIQCQVDSQVTMMFWYRQQPGQSLTLIATANQGSEATYESGFVIDKFPISRPNLTFSTLTVSNMSPEDSSIYLCSVFDTGEANYGYTFGSGTRLTVV.

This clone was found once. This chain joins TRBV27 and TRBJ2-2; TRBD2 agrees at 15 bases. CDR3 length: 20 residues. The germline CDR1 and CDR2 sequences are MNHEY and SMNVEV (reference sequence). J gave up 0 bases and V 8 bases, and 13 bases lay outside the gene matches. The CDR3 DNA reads TGTGCCAGCCTAAATGCGGGACTAGCGGGAGGCCACGCGAACACCGGGGAGCTGTTTTTT. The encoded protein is CASLNAGLAGGHANTGELFF.

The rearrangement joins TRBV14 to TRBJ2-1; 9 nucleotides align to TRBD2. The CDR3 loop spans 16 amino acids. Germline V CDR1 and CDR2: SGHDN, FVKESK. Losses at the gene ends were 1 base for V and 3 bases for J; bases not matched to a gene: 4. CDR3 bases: TGTGCCAGCAGCCAAGTAGCGGGAGTGATCTACAATGAGCAGTTCTTC. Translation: CASSQVAGVIYNEQFF.